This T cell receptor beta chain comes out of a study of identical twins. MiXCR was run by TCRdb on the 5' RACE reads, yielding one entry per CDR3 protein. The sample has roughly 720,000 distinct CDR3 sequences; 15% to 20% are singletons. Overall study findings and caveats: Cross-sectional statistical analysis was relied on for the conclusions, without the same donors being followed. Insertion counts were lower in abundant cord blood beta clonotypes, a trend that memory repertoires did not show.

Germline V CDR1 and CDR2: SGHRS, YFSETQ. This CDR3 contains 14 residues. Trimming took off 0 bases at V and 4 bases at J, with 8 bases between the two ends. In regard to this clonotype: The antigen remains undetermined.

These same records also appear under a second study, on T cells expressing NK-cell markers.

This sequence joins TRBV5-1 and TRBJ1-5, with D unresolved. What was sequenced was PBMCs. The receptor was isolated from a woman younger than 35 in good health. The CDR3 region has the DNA TGCGCCAGCAGCTTGGCCCCGGGGAATCAGCCCCAGCATTTT. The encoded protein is CASSLAPGNQPQHF.